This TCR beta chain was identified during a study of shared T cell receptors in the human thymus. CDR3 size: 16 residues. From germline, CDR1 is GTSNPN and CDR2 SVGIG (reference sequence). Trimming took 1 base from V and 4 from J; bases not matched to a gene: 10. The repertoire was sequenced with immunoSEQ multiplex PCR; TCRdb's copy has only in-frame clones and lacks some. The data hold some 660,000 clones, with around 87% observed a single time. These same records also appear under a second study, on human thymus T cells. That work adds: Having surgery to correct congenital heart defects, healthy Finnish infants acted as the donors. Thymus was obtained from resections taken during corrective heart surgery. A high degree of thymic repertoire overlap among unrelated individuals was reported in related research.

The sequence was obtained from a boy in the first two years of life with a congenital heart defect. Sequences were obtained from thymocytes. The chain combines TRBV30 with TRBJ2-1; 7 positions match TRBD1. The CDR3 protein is CAWSAERGREYNEQFF. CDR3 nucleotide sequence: TGTGCCTGGAGTGCCGAGAGGGGGCGAGAGTACAATGAGCAGTTCTTC. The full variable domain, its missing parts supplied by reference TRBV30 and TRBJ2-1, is SQTIHQWPATLVQPVGSPLSLECTVEGTSNPNLYWYRQAAGRGLQLLFYSVGIGQISSEVPQNLSASRPQDRQFILSSKKLLLSDSGFYLCAWSAERGREYNEQFFGPGTRLTVL.